The present T cell receptor (beta chain) was sequenced within a study of blood T cells in healthy people across ages. Study-level findings and limits: Shifts in expanded clonotypes may have been confounded by donor CMV status, which was unknown.

Ten milliliters of peripheral blood were drawn from each donor into EDTA-treated tubes. Combining a sample-barcoded 5' primer with a J-beta primer mix, a second PCR ran for about 7 to 11 cycles. TCRdb independently ran MiXCR on the 5' RACE reads; one entry per CDR3 protein. The sample lists under 800,000 distinct CDR3 sequences; under 25% were seen once. Per the germline V gene, CDR1 is SGHVS and CDR2 is FNYEAQ. There are 15 residues in the CDR3. V was shortened by 1 base and J by 0 bases, with 8 bases between the two germline ends. This clonotype was detected only a few times. What it recognizes is unknown.

Sequences were obtained from blood. The chain carries TRBV7-6 and TRBJ2-3; D call uncertain. This sequence was found in a man aged 65 to 85 in good health. The CDR3 DNA reads as TGTGCCAGCAGCTTAGGCGCTACTAGCACAGATACGCAGTATTTT. Protein sequence: CASSLGATSTDTQYF.